Below are 5 T cell receptor beta chains sequenced from a single sample in a study of CD8+ T cells in alopecia areata. Treatment of the sample: oral pan-JAK inhibitor, 5-10 mg twice daily. TCR sequencing used cDNA made by reverse transcription of extracted RNA. Clones were read by immunoSEQ multiplex PCR, and TCRdb kept only the in-frame ones, dropping some. The data show around 110,000 clones, under 60% seen once. Sequenced material: CD8+ T cells sorted from blood, taken at week 24, from a patient treated with tofacitinib. The receptor set was obtained from a human donor with alopecia areata.

The V and J genes are TRBV6-5 and TRBJ1-2; 8 nucleotides align to TRBD1. In germline, CDR1 is MNHEY, CDR2 SVGAGI. V was clipped by 2 bases and J by 7 bases; unmatched bases: 12. The CDR3 totals 16 residues. CDR3 residues: CASSYGRGLSYFGYTF. Written as DNA, the CDR3 is TGTGCCAGCAGTTACGGCAGGGGGCTCTCCTACTTTGGCTACACCTTC.

There are a few counts of this clone. V is TRBV10-3 and J is TRBJ2-7; the D gene is possibly TRBD1 (6 bases). The CDR3 spans 17 residues. Germline CDR1 is ENHRY and CDR2 is SYGVKD. Trimming cost V 6 bases and J 4 bases, with 25 bases left between them. The CDR3 bases are TGTGCCATCAGCGGGGTCGCGCGGGCAGGGGAAAATTACGAGCAGTACTTC. Its protein is CAISGVARAGENYEQYF.

The rearrangement uses TRBV6-6 and TRBJ1-2; no clear D. Germline V gene sequence: CDR1 MNHNY, CDR2 SVGAGI (reference sequence). V lost 4 bases and J 6 bases, leaving 21 bases between the germline ends. The CDR3 has 16 residues. The CDR3 spells CASSLLQEWLGNGYTF. The CDR3 coding sequence is TGTGCCAGCAGTTTACTACAAGAATGGTTGGGGAATGGCTACACCTTC.

This clone was observed a handful of times. The chain employs TRBV7-2 and TRBJ2-7; TRBD1 agrees at 7 bases. The CDR3 is 14 amino acids. The V segment lost 3 bases and the J segment 2 bases; nucleotides outside the gene matches: 4. Germline V CDR1 and CDR2: SGHTA, FQGNSA. The CDR3 sequence is CASSFRTGAYEQYF. CDR3 DNA: TGTGCCAGCAGCTTCCGGACAGGCGCCTACGAGCAGTACTTC.

This sequence joins TRBV5-1 and TRBJ2-3; possibly TRBD1 or TRBD2 for D (5 bases each). CDR1 is SGHRS, CDR2 YFSETQ, per germline. V was pared by 4 bases and J by 4 bases, with 13 bases between. The CDR3 is made up of 14 amino acids. The CDR3 loop reads CASSVGDEPDTQYF. The CDR3 DNA reads as TGCGCCAGCAGCGTAGGGGACGAACCAGATACGCAGTATTTT.